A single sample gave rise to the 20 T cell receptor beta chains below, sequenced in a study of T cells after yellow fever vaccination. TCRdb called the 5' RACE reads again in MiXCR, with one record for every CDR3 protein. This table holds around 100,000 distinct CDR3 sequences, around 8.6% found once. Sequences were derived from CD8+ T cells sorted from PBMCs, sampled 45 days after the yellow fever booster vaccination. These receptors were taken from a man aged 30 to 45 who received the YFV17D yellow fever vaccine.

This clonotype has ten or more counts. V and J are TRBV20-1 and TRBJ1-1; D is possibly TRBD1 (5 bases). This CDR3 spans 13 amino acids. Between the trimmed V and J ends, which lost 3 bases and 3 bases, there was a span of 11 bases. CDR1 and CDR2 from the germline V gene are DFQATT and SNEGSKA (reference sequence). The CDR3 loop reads CSASGGRDTEAFF. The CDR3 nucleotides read TGCAGTGCTAGCGGGGGGAGAGACACTGAAGCTTTCTTT.

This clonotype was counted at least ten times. This CDR3 is CASSYTTGTYNEQFF. CDR3 DNA: TGTGCCAGCAGCTATACGACAGGGACCTACAATGAGCAGTTCTTC. The rearrangement links TRBV4-2 to TRBJ2-1, with 7 bases that match TRBD1. V trimming: 5 bases; J trimming: 2 bases; junction bases outside the gene matches: 6. In germline, CDR1 is LGHNA, CDR2 YNFKEQ. CDR3 size: 15 residues.

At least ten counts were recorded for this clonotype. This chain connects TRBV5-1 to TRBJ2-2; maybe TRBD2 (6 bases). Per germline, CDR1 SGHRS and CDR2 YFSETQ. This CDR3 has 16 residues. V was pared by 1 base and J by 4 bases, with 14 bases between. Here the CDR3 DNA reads TGCGCCAGCAGCTTGCGGAGGGCCAAAGCCACCGGGGAGCTGTTTTTT. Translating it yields CASSLRRAKATGELFF.

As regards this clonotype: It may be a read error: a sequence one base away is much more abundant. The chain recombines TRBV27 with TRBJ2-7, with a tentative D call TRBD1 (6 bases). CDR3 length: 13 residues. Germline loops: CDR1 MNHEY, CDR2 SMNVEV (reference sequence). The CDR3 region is CASTLKDSYEQYF. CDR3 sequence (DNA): TGTGCCAGCACTTTAAAGGACAGCTACGAGCAGTACTTC.

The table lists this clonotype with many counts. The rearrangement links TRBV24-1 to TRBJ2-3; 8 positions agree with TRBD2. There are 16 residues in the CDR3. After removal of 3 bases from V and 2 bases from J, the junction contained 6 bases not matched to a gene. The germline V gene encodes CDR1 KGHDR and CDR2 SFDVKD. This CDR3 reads CATSDTERENTDTQYF. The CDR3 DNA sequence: TGTGCCACCAGTGATACTGAGCGGGAGAACACAGATACGCAGTATTTT.

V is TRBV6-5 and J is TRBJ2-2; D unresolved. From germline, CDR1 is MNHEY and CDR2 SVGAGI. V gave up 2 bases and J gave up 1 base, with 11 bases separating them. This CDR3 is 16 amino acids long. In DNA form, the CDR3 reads TGTGCCAGCAGTTACGGTTCGCTGCAGAACACCGGGGAGCTGTTTTTT. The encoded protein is CASSYGSLQNTGELFF.

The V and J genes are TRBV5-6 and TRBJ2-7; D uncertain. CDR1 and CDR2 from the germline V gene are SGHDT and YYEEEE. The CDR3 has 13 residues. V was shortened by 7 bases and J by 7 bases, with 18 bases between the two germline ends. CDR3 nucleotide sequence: TGTGCCAGCGGCCCCGGGCCCCTGGGGGAGCAGTACTTC. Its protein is CASGPGPLGEQYF.

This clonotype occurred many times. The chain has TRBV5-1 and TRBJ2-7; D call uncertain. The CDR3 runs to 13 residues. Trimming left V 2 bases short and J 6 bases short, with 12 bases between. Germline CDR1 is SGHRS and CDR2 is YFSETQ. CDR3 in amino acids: CASSFVSGLEQYF. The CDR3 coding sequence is TGCGCCAGCAGCTTCGTTTCCGGCCTCGAGCAGTACTTC.

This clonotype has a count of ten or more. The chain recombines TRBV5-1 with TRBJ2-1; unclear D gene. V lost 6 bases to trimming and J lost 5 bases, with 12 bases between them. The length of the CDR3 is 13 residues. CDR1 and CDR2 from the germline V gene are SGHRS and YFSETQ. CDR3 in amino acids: CASTTGVDNEQFF. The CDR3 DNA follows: TGCGCCAGCACAACGGGCGTAGACAATGAGCAGTTCTTC.

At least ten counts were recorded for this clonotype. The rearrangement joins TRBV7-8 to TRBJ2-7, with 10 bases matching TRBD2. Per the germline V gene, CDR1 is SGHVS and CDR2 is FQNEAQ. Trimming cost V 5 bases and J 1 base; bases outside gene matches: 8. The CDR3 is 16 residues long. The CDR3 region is CASSPWTSGGSYEQYF. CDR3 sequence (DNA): TGTGCCAGCAGCCCTTGGACTAGCGGAGGGTCCTACGAGCAGTACTTC. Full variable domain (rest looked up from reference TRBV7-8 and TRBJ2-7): GAGVSQSPRYKVAKRGQDVALRCDPISGHVSLFWYQQALGQGPEFLTYFQNEAQLDKSGLPSDRFFAERPEGSVSTLKIQRTQQEDSAVYLCASSPWTSGGSYEQYFGPGTRLTVT.

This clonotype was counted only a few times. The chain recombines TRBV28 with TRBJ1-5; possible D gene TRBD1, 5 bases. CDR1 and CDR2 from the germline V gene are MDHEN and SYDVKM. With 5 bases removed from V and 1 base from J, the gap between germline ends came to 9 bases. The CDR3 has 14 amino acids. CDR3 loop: CASSKGPSNQPQHF. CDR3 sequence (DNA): TGTGCCAGCAGTAAGGGGCCAAGCAATCAGCCCCAGCATTTT.

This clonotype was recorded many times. CDR3 bases: TGTGCCAGCAGCTTAGAGTCTAGCGGGTGGAATGAGCAGTTCTTC. It is translated as CASSLESSGWNEQFF. J is TRBJ2-1 and V is TRBV7-6; 8 bases line up with TRBD2. With 1 base clipped from V and 7 bases from J, the junction kept 6 bases outside the gene matches. The CDR3 totals 15 residues. The germline V gene has CDR1 SGHVS and CDR2 FNYEAQ.

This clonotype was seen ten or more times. The CDR3 DNA reads as TGTGCCAGCAGCTTCGGACAGGGGTTTTACGAGCAGTACTTC. This translates into CASSFGQGFYEQYF. The chain recombines TRBV7-2 with TRBJ2-7, with 9 bases that match TRBD1. V dropped 3 bases and J dropped 4; count of bases not matched to a gene: 4. This CDR3 has 14 residues. Germline loops: CDR1 SGHTA, CDR2 FQGNSA.

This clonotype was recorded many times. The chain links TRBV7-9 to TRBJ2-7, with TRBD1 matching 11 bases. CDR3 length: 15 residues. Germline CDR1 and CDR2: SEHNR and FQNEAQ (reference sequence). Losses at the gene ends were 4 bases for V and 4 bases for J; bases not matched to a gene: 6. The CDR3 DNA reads TGTGCCAGCAGCTCAGACCGGGACAGGGGGTACGAGCAGTACTTC. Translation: CASSSDRDRGYEQYF.

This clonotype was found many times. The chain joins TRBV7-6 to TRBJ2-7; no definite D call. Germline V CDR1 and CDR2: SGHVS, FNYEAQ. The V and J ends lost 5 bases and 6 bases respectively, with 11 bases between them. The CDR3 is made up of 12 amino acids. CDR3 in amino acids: CASSESDFEQYF. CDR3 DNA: TGTGCCAGCAGCGAAAGTGACTTCGAGCAGTACTTC.

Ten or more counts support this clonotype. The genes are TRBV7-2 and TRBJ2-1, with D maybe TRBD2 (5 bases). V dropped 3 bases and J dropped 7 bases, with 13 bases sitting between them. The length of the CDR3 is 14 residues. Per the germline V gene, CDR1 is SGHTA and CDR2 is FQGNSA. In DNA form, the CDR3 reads TGTGCCAGCAGCTTCTGGACTGAAAGGAATGAGCAGTTCTTC. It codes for CASSFWTERNEQFF.

CDR3 loop: CAISEGNRVGTEAFF. In nucleotides, the CDR3 is TGTGCCATCAGTGAGGGAAACAGGGTGGGTACTGAAGCTTTCTTT. The chain uses TRBV10-3 and TRBJ1-1; tentatively, D is TRBD1 (6 bases). The CDR3 is made up of 15 amino acids. Trimming removed 2 bases from V and 5 bases from J, with 15 bases in between. CDR1 and CDR2 (germline): ENHRY, SYGVKD.

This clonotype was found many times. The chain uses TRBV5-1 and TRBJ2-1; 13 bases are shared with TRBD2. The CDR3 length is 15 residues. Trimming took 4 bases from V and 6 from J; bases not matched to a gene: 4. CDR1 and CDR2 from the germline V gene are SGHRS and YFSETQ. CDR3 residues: CASSAGLAGPNEQFF. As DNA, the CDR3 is TGCGCCAGCAGCGCGGGACTAGCGGGACCCAATGAGCAGTTCTTC. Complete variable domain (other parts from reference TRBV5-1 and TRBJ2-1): KAGVTQTPRYLIKTRGQQVTLSCSPISGHRSVSWYQQTPGQGLQFLFEYFSETQRNKGNFPGRFSGRQFSNSRSEMNVSTLELGDSALYLCASSAGLAGPNEQFFGPGTRLTVL.

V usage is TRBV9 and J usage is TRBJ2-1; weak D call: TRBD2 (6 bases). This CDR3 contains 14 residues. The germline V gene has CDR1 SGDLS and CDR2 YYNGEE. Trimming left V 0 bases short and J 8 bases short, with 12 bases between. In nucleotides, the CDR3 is TGTGCCAGCAGCGTAGAACTAGCTCTTGATGAGCAGTTCTTC. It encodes CASSVELALDEQFF.

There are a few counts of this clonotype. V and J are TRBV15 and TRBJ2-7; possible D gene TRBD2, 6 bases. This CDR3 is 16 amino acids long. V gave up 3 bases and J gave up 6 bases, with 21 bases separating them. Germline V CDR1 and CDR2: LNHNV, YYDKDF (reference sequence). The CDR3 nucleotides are TGTGCCACCAGCAGTGTAGACTGGGCGGAGGGCCGCGAGCAGTACTTC. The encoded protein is CATSSVDWAEGREQYF.